The text below deals with one T cell receptor (beta chain). Sample time point: peak reinfection, 3 to 8 weeks after reinfection detection. No in vitro expansion preceded TCR sequencing of the sorted cells. Germline CDR1 SGHTA, CDR2 FQGNSA. The CDR3 sequence is 15 residues long. The V end lost 5 bases, the J end lost 1 base, and 9 bases lay between the germline ends. This sample is drawn from a study of memory CD8 T cells in hepatitis C reinfection. Only in-frame clones appear in the TCRdb table, and some are missing; sequencing was by immunoSEQ multiplex PCR. The repertoire consists of 35,000 to 50,000 clones, with around 87% occurring once and the leading ten covering 1% to 1.5%.

The sample was naive CD8+ T cells sorted from blood. The chain combines TRBV7-2 with TRBJ2-6; D gene uncertain. This receptor was identified in a man younger than 35 with hepatitis C virus infection. The CDR3 nucleotides read TGTGCCAGCAGCCCACCGCGGTCTGGGGCCAACGTCCTGACTTTC. Its translation is CASSPPRSGANVLTF.